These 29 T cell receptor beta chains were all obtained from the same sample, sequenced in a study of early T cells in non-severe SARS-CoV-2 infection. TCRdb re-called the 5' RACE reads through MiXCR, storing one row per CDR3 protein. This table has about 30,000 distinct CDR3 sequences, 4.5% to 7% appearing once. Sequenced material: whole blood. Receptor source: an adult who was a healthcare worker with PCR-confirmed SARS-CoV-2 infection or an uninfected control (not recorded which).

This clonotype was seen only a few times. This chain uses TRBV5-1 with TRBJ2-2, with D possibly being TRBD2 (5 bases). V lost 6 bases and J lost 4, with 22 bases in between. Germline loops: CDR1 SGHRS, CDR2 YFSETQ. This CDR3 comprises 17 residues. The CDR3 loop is CASTPRREGLSTGELFF. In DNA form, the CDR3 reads TGCGCCAGCACCCCCCGGAGAGAGGGTCTTAGCACCGGGGAGCTGTTTTTT.

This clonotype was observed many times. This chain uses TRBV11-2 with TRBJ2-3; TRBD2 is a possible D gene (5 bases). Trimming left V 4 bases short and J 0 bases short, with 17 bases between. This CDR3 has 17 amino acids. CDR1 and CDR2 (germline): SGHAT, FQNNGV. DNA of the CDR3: TGTGCCAGCAGCTCCCTTCCTCCGGGATCTAGCACAGATACGCAGTATTTT. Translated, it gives CASSSLPPGSSTDTQYF.

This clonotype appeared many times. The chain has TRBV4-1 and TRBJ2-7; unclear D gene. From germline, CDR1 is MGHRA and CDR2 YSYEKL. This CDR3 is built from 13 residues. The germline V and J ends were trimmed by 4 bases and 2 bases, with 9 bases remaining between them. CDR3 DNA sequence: TGCGCCAGCAGCCCACAACTGGCCTACGAGCAGTACTTC. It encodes CASSPQLAYEQYF.

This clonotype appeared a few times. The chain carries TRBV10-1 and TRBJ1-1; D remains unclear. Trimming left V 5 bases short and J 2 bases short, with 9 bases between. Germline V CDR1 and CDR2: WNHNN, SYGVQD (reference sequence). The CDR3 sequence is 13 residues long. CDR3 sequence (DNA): TGCGCCAGCAGTTCCATAAAAAACACTGAAGCTTTCTTT. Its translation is CASSSIKNTEAFF.

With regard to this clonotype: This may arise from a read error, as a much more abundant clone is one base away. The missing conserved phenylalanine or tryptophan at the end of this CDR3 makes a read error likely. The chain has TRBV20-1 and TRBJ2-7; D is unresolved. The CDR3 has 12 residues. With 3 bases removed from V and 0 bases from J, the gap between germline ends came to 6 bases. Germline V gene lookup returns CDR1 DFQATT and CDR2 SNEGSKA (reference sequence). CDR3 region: CSARKSSYEQYL. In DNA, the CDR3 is TGCAGTGCTAGGAAGTCCTCCTACGAGCAGTACTTG.

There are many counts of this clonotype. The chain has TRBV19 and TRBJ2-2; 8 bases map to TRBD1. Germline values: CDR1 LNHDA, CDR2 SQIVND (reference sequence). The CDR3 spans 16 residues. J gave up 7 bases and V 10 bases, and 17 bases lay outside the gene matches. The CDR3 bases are TGTGCCACCACCAGGGAGGCAGGGGGCTACAGCGGGGAGCTGTTTTTT. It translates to CATTREAGGYSGELFF.

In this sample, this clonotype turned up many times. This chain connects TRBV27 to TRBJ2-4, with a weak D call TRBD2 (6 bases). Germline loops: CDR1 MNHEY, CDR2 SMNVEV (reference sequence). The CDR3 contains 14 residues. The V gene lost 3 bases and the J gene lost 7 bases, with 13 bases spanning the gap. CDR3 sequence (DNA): TGTGCCAGCAGTTTCAGTGGGACTCCGAACATTCAGTACTTC. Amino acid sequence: CASSFSGTPNIQYF.

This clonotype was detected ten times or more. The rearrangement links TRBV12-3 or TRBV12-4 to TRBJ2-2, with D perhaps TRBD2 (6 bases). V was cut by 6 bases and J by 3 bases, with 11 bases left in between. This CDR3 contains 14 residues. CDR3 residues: CASRGGAYTGELFF. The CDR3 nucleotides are TGTGCCAGCAGGGGAGGAGCGTACACCGGGGAGCTGTTTTTT.

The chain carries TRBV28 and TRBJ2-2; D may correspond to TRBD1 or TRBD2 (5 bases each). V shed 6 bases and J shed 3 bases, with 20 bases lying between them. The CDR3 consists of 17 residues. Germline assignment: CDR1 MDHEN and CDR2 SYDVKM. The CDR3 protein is CASSTWDLPGDTGELFF. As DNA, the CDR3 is TGTGCCAGCAGCACCTGGGACCTACCCGGGGACACCGGGGAGCTGTTTTTT.

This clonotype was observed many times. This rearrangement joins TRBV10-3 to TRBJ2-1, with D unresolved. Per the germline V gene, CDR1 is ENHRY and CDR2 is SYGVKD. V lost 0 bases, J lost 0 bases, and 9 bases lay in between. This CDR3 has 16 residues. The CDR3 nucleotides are TGTGCCATCAGTGAGTCGTCCGAAAGCTCCTACAATGAGCAGTTCTTC. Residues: CAISESSESSYNEQFF.

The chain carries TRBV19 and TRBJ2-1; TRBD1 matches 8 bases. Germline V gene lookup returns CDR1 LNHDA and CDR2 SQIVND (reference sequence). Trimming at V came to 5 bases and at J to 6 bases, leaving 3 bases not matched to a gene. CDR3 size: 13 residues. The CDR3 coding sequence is TGTGCCAGTAGTGTCACAGGGGGCAATGAGCAGTTCTTC. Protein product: CASSVTGGNEQFF.

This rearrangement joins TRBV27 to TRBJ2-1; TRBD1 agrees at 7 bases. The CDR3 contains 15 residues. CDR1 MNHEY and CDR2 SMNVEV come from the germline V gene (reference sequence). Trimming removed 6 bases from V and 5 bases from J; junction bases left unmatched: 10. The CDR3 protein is CASSGAGTANNEQFF. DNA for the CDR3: TGTGCCAGCAGCGGGGCCGGGACAGCAAACAATGAGCAGTTCTTC.

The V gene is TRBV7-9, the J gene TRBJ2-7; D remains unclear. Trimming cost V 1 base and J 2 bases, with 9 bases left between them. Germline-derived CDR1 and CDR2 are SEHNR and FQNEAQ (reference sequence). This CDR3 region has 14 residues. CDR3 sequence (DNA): TGTGCCAGCAGCTTAGAGGGTGGAACCTACGAGCAGTACTTC. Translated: CASSLEGGTYEQYF.

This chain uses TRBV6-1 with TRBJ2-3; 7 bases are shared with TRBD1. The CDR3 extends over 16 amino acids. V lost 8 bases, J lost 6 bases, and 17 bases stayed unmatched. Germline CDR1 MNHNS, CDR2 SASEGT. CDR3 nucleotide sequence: TGTGCCAGCCTCCTTGCAGGGGGTTATACTGCTGATACGCAGTATTTT. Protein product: CASLLAGGYTADTQYF.

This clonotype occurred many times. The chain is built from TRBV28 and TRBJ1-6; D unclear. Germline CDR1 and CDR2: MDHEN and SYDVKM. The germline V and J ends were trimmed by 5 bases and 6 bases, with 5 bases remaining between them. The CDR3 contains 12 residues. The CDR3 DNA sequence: TGTGCCAGCAGTCAGATTAATTCACCCCTCCACTTT. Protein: CASSQINSPLHF.

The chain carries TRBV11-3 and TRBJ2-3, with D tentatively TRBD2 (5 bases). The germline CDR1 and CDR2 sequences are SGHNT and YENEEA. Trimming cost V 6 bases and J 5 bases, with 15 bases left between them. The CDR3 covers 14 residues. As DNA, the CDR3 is TGTGCCAGCAGTGAGGGTGGTTTAGGAGATACGCAGTATTTT. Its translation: CASSEGGLGDTQYF.

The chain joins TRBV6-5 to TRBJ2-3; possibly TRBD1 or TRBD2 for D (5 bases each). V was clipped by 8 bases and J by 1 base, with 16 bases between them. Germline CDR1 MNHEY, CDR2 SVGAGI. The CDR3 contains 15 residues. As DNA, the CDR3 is TGTGCCAGCGGAATTGGGGGAAGAGGCACAGATACGCAGTATTTT. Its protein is CASGIGGRGTDTQYF.

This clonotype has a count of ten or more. This CDR3 reads CSVEAASGLSYEQYF. The CDR3, as DNA: TGCAGCGTTGAAGCCGCTAGCGGACTGTCCTACGAGCAGTACTTC. The chain carries TRBV29-1 and TRBJ2-7; the match to TRBD2 covers 7 bases. The germline CDR1 and CDR2 sequences are SQVTM and ANQGSEA. J lost 1 base, V lost 1 base, and 7 bases had no gene match. The CDR3 runs to 15 residues.

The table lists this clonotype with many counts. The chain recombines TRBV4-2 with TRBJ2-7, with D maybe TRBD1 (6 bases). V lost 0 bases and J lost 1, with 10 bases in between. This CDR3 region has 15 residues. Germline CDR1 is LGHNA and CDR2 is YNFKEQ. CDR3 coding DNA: TGTGCCAGCAGCCAAGAATCAACAGGGTCCTACGAGCAGTACTTC. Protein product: CASSQESTGSYEQYF.

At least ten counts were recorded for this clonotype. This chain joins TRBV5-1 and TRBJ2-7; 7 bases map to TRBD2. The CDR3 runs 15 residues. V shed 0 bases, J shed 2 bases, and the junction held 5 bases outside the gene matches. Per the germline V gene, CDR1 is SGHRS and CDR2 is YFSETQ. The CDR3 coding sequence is TGCGCCAGCAGCTTGGCAGGGACTAATGCCTACGAGCAGTACTTC. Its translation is CASSLAGTNAYEQYF.

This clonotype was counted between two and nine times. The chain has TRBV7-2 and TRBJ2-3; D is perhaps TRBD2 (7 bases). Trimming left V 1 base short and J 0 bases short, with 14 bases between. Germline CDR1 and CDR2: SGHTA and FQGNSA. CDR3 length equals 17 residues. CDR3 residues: CASSLGRGGGSTDTQYF. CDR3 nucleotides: TGTGCCAGCAGCTTAGGAAGAGGGGGAGGGAGCACAGATACGCAGTATTTT.

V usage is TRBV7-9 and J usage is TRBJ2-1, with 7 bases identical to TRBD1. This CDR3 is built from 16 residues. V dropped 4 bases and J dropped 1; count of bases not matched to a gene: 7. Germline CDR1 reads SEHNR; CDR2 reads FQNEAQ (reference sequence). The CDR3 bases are TGTGCCAGCAGCTGGTACCGGGACAGATCCTACAATGAGCAGTTCTTC. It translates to CASSWYRDRSYNEQFF.

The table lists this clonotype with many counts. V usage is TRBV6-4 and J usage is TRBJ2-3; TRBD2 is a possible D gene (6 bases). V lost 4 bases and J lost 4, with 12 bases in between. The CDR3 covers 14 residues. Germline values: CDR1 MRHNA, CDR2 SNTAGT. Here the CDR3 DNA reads TGTGCCAGCAGTGCCGGGACTTCCTCAGATACGCAGTATTTT. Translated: CASSAGTSSDTQYF.

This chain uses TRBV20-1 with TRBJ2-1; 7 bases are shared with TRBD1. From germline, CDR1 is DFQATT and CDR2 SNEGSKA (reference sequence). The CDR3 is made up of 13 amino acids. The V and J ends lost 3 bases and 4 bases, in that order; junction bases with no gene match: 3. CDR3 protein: CSASGDRYNEQFF. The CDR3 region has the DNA TGCAGTGCTAGCGGGGACAGATACAATGAGCAGTTCTTC.

CDR3 nucleotide sequence: TGTGCCAGCTCCGGGACAGGGGTCTACGAGCAGTACTTC. Translation: CASSGTGVYEQYF. The chain is built from TRBV28 and TRBJ2-7; 10 nucleotides agree with TRBD1. CDR3 length: 13 amino acids. V trimming: 8 bases; J trimming: 3 bases; junction bases outside the gene matches: 4. Germline V gene lookup returns CDR1 MDHEN and CDR2 SYDVKM.

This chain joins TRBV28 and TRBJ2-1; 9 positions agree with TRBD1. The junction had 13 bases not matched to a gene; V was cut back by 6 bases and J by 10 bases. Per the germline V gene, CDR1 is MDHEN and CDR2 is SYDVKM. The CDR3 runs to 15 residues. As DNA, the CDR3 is TGTGCCAGCAGCGTTCTTGGACAGGGGCGAGGAGAGCAGTTCTTC. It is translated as CASSVLGQGRGEQFF.

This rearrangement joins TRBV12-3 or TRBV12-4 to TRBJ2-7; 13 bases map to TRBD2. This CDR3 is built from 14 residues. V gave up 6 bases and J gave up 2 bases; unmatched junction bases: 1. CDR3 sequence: CASSTSGRAYEQYF. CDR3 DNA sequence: TGTGCCAGCAGCACTAGCGGGAGGGCCTACGAGCAGTACTTC.

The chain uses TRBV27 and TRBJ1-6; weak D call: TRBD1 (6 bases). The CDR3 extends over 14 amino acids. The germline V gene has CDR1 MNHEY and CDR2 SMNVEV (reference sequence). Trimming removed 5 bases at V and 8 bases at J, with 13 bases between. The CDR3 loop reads CASSLLQGDSPLHF. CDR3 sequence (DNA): TGTGCCAGCAGTCTCCTACAGGGAGATTCACCCCTCCACTTT.

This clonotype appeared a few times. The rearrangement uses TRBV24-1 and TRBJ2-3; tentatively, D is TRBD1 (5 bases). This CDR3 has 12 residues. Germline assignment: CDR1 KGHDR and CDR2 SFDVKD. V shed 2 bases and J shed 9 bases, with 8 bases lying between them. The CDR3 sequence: CATSDYRRTQYF. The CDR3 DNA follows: TGTGCCACCAGTGATTACAGGAGAACGCAGTATTTT.